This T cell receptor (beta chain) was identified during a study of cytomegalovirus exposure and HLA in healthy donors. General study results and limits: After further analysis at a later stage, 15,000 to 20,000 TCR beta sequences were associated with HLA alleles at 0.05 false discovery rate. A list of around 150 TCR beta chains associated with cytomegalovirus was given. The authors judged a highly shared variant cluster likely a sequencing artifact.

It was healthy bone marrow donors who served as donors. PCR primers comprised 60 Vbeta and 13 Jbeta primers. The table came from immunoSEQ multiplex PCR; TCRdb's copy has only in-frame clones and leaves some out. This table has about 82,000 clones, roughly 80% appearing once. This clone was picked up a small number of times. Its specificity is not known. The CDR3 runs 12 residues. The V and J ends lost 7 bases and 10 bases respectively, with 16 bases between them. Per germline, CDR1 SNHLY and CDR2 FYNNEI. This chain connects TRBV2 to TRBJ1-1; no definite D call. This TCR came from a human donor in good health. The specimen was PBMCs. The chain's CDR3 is CASIIEVVGAFF. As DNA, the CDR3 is TGTGCCAGCATAATCGAGGTAGTGGGAGCTTTCTTT.